This TCR beta chain was identified in a study of Ad26.COV2.S vaccination and SARS-CoV-2 variants. The CDR3 loop spans 13 amino acids. Germline assignment: CDR1 MNHEY and CDR2 SVGEGT. Deletions cut 1 base from V and 1 base from J, with 4 bases between. Documented treatment: some 20 received Ad26.COV2.S at low or high dose, single or two shots; roughly five received placebo; per-sample allocation not given. Sampling was done on day 63 after the first vaccine or placebo injection. Clones were sequenced by immunoSEQ multiplex PCR, and TCRdb holds only the in-frame ones, with some missing. This sample has approximately 300,000 clones, with just over 85% found just once.

The sequences come from peripheral blood, collected in a trial of Ad26.COV2.S vaccine versus placebo. The chain is built from TRBV6-2 or TRBV6-3 and TRBJ1-1, with D uncertain. The origin of this receptor is a person between 18 and 65 years old who received the Ad26.COV2.S COVID-19 vaccine or a placebo. The CDR3 region has the DNA TGTGCCAGCAGTTACTTGAAGAACACTGAAGCTTTCTTT. Translating gives CASSYLKNTEAFF.